These 24 T cell receptor beta chains were sequenced from one sample in a study of breast tumors, draining lymph nodes, adjacent tissues. The lymph nodes were axillary draining lymph nodes from breast cancer patients. TCRdb re-called the multiplex PCR reads through MiXCR, storing one row per CDR3 protein. The sample has about 110,000 distinct CDR3 sequences; roughly 33% are singletons. Sequencing was performed on axillary lymph node tissue. The receptor set was obtained from a female donor with breast cancer. Some clones in this sample may be carry-over from other donors' samples.

This clonotype was observed at least ten times. The gene calls are TRBV27 and TRBJ2-7; TRBD2 aligns across 9 bases. V was pared by 2 bases and J by 4 bases, with 6 bases of the junction left unmatched. Per germline, CDR1 MNHEY and CDR2 SMNVEV (reference sequence). The length of the CDR3 is 15 residues. CDR3 in DNA: TGTGCCAGCAGTTTAAAAGCGGGAGGCTTTTACGAGCAGTACTTC. It specifies CASSLKAGGFYEQYF.

This clonotype was detected many times. The gene calls are TRBV5-1 and TRBJ2-5; TRBD1 matches at 10 bases. The J segment lost 1 base and the V segment lost 5 bases, leaving 8 bases of the junction unmatched. CDR3 length: 16 amino acids. Looked up from germline, CDR1 is SGHRS and CDR2 is YFSETQ. The CDR3: CASSQGQGRSQETQYF. The DNA of the CDR3 is TGCGCCAGCAGTCAGGGACAGGGGAGATCCCAAGAGACCCAGTACTTC.

In its sample, this clonotype was seen many times. The rearrangement joins TRBV6-5 to TRBJ2-7; 8 bases fit TRBD2. The germline V gene has CDR1 MNHEY and CDR2 SVGAGI. V lost 6 bases and J lost 5; bases outside the gene matches: 9. This CDR3 region has 14 residues. The CDR3 loop is CASRPGGGFDEQYF. CDR3 coding DNA: TGTGCCAGCAGGCCGGGAGGGGGGTTCGACGAGCAGTACTTC.

This clonotype has at least ten counts. The V and J genes are TRBV20-1 and TRBJ2-3; 13 bases map to TRBD2. The V segment lost 3 bases and the J segment 5 bases; nucleotides outside the gene matches: 8. This CDR3 contains 16 residues. CDR1 is DFQATT and CDR2 is SNEGSKA in the germline V gene (reference sequence). The CDR3 DNA reads as TGCAGTGCTAGGGAACCGGGACTAGCGGGATTAGATACGCAGTATTTT. It specifies CSAREPGLAGLDTQYF.

The sample holds many counts of this clonotype. The rearrangement uses TRBV11-2 and TRBJ2-1; the match to TRBD2 covers 12 bases. The CDR3 contains 15 residues. Germline V gene data show CDR1 as SGHAT and CDR2 as FQNNGV. The V gene end was trimmed by 5 bases and the J gene end by 7 bases; junction bases not matched to a gene: 6. The CDR3 DNA is TGTGCCAGCAGCACCCTAGCGGGGGGGCTTAATGAGCAGTTCTTC. It yields the protein CASSTLAGGLNEQFF. The whole variable domain, remainder taken from reference TRBV11-2 and TRBJ2-1, is EAGVAQSPRYKIIEKRQSVAFWCNPISGHATLYWYQQILGQGPKLLIQFQNNGVVDDSQLPKDRFSAERLKGVDSTLKIQPAKLEDSAVYLCASSTLAGGLNEQFFGPGTRLTVL.

In the case of this clonotype: The final CDR3 position lacks the conserved phenylalanine or tryptophan, pointing to a likely read error. V usage is TRBV6-1 and J usage is TRBJ1-3; D is undetermined. The CDR3 has 13 amino acids. The V and J ends lost 4 bases and 2 bases respectively, with 6 bases between them. CDR1 MNHNS and CDR2 SASEGT come from the germline V gene. CDR3 nucleotide sequence: TGTGCCAGCAGTGTGGAGGCTGGAAACACCATATATCTT. It specifies CASSVEAGNTIYL.

This clonotype has a count of ten or more. This rearrangement joins TRBV6-6 to TRBJ1-4; D gene uncertain. V gave up 0 bases and J gave up 3 bases, with 5 bases separating them. Germline values: CDR1 MNHNY, CDR2 SVGAGI (reference sequence). The CDR3 is 14 amino acids. The CDR3 sequence: CASSYSRSNEKLFF. Written as DNA, the CDR3 is TGTGCCAGCAGTTACTCGAGGTCTAATGAAAAACTGTTTTTT.

This clonotype was counted a single time. The CDR3 is CASSQDRRRDEKLFF. The CDR3 DNA is TGTGCCAGCAGCCAAGATCGGCGGCGGGATGAAAAACTGTTTTTT. J is TRBJ1-4 and V is TRBV4-2; no definite D call. CDR1 and CDR2 (germline): LGHNA, YNFKEQ. The CDR3 has 15 residues. Trimming took off 0 bases at V and 6 bases at J, with 11 bases between the two ends.

In this sample, this clonotype turned up many times. The genes are TRBV14 and TRBJ2-1, with 15 positions matching TRBD2. Losses at the gene ends were 3 bases for V and 5 bases for J; bases not matched to a gene: 8. Per the germline V gene, CDR1 is SGHDN and CDR2 is FVKESK. The CDR3 extends over 18 amino acids. The DNA for the CDR3 is TGTGCCAGCAGCCACTCTCCCGGGACTAGCGGGGGGCACAATGAGCAGTTCTTC. Its protein is CASSHSPGTSGGHNEQFF.

The table lists this clonotype with many counts. The chain is built from TRBV2 and TRBJ2-7, with D maybe TRBD1 (6 bases). CDR1 is SNHLY, CDR2 FYNNEI, per germline. The CDR3 spans 12 residues. V was trimmed by 2 bases and J by 6 bases, leaving 8 bases between them. CDR3 sequence (DNA): TGTGCCAGCAGTGAACCCAGGGGCGAGCAGTACTTC. Translating gives CASSEPRGEQYF.

This clonotype was observed a handful of times. The chain has TRBV6-4 and TRBJ1-1, with D possibly being TRBD1 (6 bases). Germline V CDR1 and CDR2: MRHNA, SNTAGT. The ends were cut back, 4 bases at V and 5 bases at J, with 11 bases in the middle. This CDR3 spans 13 amino acids. The CDR3 is CASSVDRSTEAFF. The CDR3 region has the DNA TGTGCCAGCAGTGTAGACAGGAGTACTGAAGCTTTCTTT.

Ten or more counts support this clonotype. The V and J genes are TRBV28 and TRBJ1-2; a possible D gene is TRBD1 (5 bases). V was cut by 5 bases and J by 7 bases, with 11 bases left in between. Germline-derived CDR1 and CDR2 are MDHEN and SYDVKM. The CDR3 totals 12 residues. DNA for the CDR3: TGTGCCAGCAGTCAACCGGGGGGTGGCTACACCTTC. It encodes CASSQPGGGYTF.

This rearrangement joins TRBV19 to TRBJ2-3, with D possibly being TRBD1 or TRBD2 (6 bases each). V lost 8 bases and J 3 bases, leaving 15 bases between the germline ends. CDR3 length equals 14 residues. Germline loops: CDR1 LNHDA, CDR2 SQIVND (reference sequence). CDR3 region: CASGGGEVTDTQYF. Here the CDR3 DNA reads TGTGCCAGTGGGGGCGGGGAGGTAACAGATACGCAGTATTTT.

Details on this clonotype: A much more abundant neighbour one base away suggests this may be a read error. The genes are TRBV6-1 and TRBJ2-1; D not certain. The V gene's germline CDR1 is MNHNS and CDR2 SASEGT. The CDR3 contains 15 residues. The V gene lost 6 bases and the J gene lost 0 bases, with 12 bases spanning the gap. The CDR3 sequence is CASRPTPSSYNEQFF. Written as DNA, the CDR3 is TGTGCCAGCAGGCCGACCCCGAGCTCCTACAATGAGCAGTTCTTC.

This chain links TRBV7-9 with TRBJ2-1; D remains ambiguous. Per germline, CDR1 SEHNR and CDR2 FQNEAQ (reference sequence). The CDR3 spans 14 residues. V was trimmed by 1 base and J by 15 bases, leaving 19 bases between them. This CDR3 is CASSLVARKNGRFF. The CDR3 DNA follows: TGTGCCAGCAGCTTAGTTGCCCGGAAGAATGGGCGGTTCTTC.

This clonotype appeared many times. Written as DNA, the CDR3 is TGTGCCAGCAGTTACCCCTCCAGGGGGCTAGATGAAAAACTGTTTTTT. Translating gives CASSYPSRGLDEKLFF. J is TRBJ1-4 and V is TRBV6-6; the match to TRBD1 covers 8 bases. The CDR3 has 16 residues. Germline V gene sequence: CDR1 MNHNY, CDR2 SVGAGI (reference sequence). Trimming took 2 bases from V and 6 from J; bases not matched to a gene: 8.

This clonotype was seen ten or more times. This chain uses TRBV12-3 or TRBV12-4 with TRBJ2-2; D might be TRBD1 (6 bases). The CDR3 has 16 residues. Trimming cost V 7 bases and J 5 bases, with 20 bases left between them. CDR3 residues: CASKPSGTPVTGELFF. The CDR3 coding sequence is TGTGCCAGCAAACCCTCCGGGACACCTGTTACCGGGGAGCTGTTTTTT.

A remark on this clonotype: A clone one base away is much larger, so this may be a read error. The chain joins TRBV20-1 to TRBJ2-3; D might be TRBD2 (6 bases). The CDR3 sequence is 14 residues long. Looked up from germline, CDR1 is DFQATT and CDR2 is SNEGSKA (reference sequence). CDR3: CSASSDWGTATQYF. The DNA for the CDR3 is TGCAGTGCGTCTAGCGATTGGGGCACAGCTACGCAGTATTTT.

CDR3 nucleotide sequence: TGTGCCAGCAGCTTAGAGGGGACAGGTCATGGCTACACCTTC. This gives the protein CASSLEGTGHGYTF. The gene calls are TRBV7-9 and TRBJ1-2, with 8 bases matching TRBD1. The germline V gene has CDR1 SEHNR and CDR2 FQNEAQ (reference sequence). This CDR3 comprises 14 residues. Trimming took 1 base from V and 6 from J; bases not matched to a gene: 4.

V usage is TRBV6-6 and J usage is TRBJ1-1; D unclear. CDR3 size: 13 residues. V was cut by 6 bases and J by 1 base, with 9 bases left in between. Germline V gene data show CDR1 as MNHNY and CDR2 as SVGAGI (reference sequence). CDR3 amino acids: CASSQTWNTEAFF. The CDR3 bases are TGTGCCAGCAGCCAAACTTGGAACACTGAAGCTTTCTTT.

This clonotype has ten or more counts. The rearrangement links TRBV3-1 to TRBJ1-6; 8 nucleotides match TRBD1. The CDR3 runs to 14 residues. Germline CDR1 reads LGHDT; CDR2 reads YNNKEL (reference sequence). Unmatched junction bases numbered 4, after V lost 6 bases and J lost 6 bases. In nucleotides, the CDR3 is TGTGCCAGCAGTAGGACAGGGACTAATTCACCCCTCCACTTT. Amino acids: CASSRTGTNSPLHF.

The chain couples TRBV7-4 to TRBJ2-3; 12 nucleotides agree with TRBD2. Germline CDR1 SGHVT, CDR2 SQSDAQ. The CDR3 spans 14 residues. With V trimmed by 11 bases and J by 2 bases, 5 bases remained unmatched. The chain's CDR3 is CAPPSGGATDTQYF. The CDR3 bases are TGTGCCCCCCCTAGCGGGGGGGCCACAGATACGCAGTATTTT.

The table lists this clonotype with many counts. This chain connects TRBV18 to TRBJ2-5, with D possibly called TRBD1 or TRBD2 (6 bases each). Trimming shortened V by 6 bases and J by 5 bases, and 13 bases separated the two germline ends. Germline loops: CDR1 KGHSH, CDR2 LQKENI. The CDR3 runs 13 residues. This CDR3 reads CASSRRRGETQYF. The CDR3 coding sequence is TGTGCCAGCTCCCGACGGAGGGGGGAGACCCAGTACTTC. Combining the CDR3 with reference TRBV18 and TRBJ2-5 gives the whole variable domain NAGVMQNPRHLVRRRGQEARLRCSPMKGHSHVYWYRQLPEEGLKFMVYLQKENIIDESGMPKERFSAEFPKEGPSILRIQQVVRGDSAAYFCASSRRRGETQYFGPGTRLLVL.

This clonotype has at least ten counts. V and J are TRBV13 and TRBJ2-7, with D possibly being TRBD2 (6 bases). Germline CDR1 and CDR2: PRHDT and FYEKMQ (reference sequence). Trimming left V 2 bases short and J 1 base short, with 15 bases between. There are 16 residues in the CDR3. This CDR3 is CASSLPSLSGSYEQYF. As DNA, the CDR3 is TGTGCCAGCAGCTTACCCAGCCTTAGCGGTTCCTACGAGCAGTACTTC.